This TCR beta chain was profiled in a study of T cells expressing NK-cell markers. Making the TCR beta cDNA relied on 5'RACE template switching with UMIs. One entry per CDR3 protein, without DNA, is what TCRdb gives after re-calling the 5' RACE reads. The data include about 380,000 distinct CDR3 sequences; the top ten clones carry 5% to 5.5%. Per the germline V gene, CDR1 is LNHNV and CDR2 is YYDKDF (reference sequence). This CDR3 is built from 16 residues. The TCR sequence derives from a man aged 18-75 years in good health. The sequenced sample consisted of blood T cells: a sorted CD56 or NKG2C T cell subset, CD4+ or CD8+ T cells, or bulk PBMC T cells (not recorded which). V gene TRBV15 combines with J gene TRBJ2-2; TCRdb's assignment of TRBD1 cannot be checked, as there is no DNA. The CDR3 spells CATSRGGTANTGELFF.